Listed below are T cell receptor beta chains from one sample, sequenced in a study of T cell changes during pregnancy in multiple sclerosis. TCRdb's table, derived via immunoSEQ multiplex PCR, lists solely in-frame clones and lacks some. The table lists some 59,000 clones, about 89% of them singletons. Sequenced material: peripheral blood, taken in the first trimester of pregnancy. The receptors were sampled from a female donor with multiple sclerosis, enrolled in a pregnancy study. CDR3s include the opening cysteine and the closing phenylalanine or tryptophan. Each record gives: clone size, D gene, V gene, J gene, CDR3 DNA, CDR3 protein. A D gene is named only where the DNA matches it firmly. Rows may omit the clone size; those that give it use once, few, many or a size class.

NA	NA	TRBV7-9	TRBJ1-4	TGTGCCAGCACCCCCCGCGAGACTAATGAAAAACTGTTTTTT	CASTPRETNEKLFF
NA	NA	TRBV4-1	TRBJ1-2	TGCGCCAGCAGCCAAGATTTGACAGTTAACTATGGCTACACCTTC	CASSQDLTVNYGYTF
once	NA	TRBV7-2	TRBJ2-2	TGTGCCAGCAGCTTTCAGGGGGGACCAGAGGAGCTGTTTTTT	CASSFQGGPEELFF
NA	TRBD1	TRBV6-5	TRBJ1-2	TGTGCCAGCGGTCCAGGGGGCGGCTACACCTTC	CASGPGGGYTF
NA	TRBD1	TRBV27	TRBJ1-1	TGTGCCAGCAGTGCCGACAGGGTCGGGAACACTGAAGCTTTCTTT	CASSADRVGNTEAFF
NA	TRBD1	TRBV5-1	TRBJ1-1	TGCGCCAGCGGAGGAGGGACAGGGGGAGAAATGAGGGCTTTCTTT	CASGGGTGGEMRAFF
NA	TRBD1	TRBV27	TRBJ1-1	TGTGCCAGCAGTTTATTTGGCACAGGGGGCACTGAAGCTTTCTTT	CASSLFGTGGTEAFF
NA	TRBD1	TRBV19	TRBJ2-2	TGTGCCAGTAGTCCCGGACAGGGGGCGAACACCGGGGAGCTGTTTTTT	CASSPGQGANTGELFF
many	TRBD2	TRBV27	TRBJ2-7	TGTGCCAGCAGTCAAACGGGAGGGGATTTTTACGAGCAGTACTTC	CASSQTGGDFYEQYF
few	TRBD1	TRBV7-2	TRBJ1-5	TGTGCCAGCAGCGGTGGGACAGGGGTCCAGCCCCAGCATTTT	CASSGGTGVQPQHF
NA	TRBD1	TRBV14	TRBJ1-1	TGTGCCAGCAGCCAGTACAGGGGAATCACTGAAGCTTTCTTT	CASSQYRGITEAFF
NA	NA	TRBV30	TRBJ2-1	TGTGCCTGGAGTGTTTTTAGGGTGGTCATCGGGGGTGAGCAGTTCTTC	CAWSVFRVVIGGEQFF
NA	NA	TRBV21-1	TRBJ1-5	TGTGCCAGCAGCAAAGATTTCCGGAGGGTGAGCAATCAGCCCCAGCATTTT	CASSKDFRRVSNQPQHF
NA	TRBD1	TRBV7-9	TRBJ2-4	TGTGCCAGCAGCCCGCGGACAGGAGAAAACATTCAGTACTTC	CASSPRTGENIQYF
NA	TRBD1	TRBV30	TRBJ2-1	TGTGCCTGGAGCGTGTCAGGGGGCGGGTATGAGCAGTTCTTC	CAWSVSGGGYEQFF
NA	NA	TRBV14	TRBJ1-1	TGTGCCAGCAGCCGTACATGGCTTGGCACTGAAGCTTTCTTT	CASSRTWLGTEAFF
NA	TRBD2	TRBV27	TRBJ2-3	TGTGCCAGCAGTTTGGAGCCTGGGGGGGGAACCACAGATACGCAGTATTTT	CASSLEPGGGTTDTQYF
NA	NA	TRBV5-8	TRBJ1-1	TGTGCCAGCAGCTTGATATCCCGGAGGGGCATGAACACTGAAGCTTTCTTT	CASSLISRRGMNTEAFF
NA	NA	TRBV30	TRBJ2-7	TGTGCCTGGAAATCGGGGGATCAAGTCTACGAGCAGTACTTC	CAWKSGDQVYEQYF
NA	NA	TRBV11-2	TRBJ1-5	TGTGCCAGCAGCCCCCCGGCCCAGGGTCCCCAGCATTTT	CASSPPAQGPQHF
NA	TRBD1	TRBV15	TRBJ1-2	TGTGCCACCAGCAGTGTGACAGGGGGCGACGGCTACACCTTC	CATSSVTGGDGYTF
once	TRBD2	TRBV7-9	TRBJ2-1	TGTGCCAGCAGCCTACTAGCGGGAGGGCGGTATGAGCAGTTCTTC	CASSLLAGGRYEQFF
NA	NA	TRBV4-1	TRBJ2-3	TGCGCCAGCAGCCAAGGCCGACTTCCCGGCGGGAGCACAGATACGCAGTATTTT	CASSQGRLPGGSTDTQYF
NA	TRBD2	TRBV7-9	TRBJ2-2	TGTGCCAGCAGCTCCCGGACTAGACGGACCGGGGAGCTGTTTTTT	CASSSRTRRTGELFF
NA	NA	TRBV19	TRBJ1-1	TGTGCCAGTAGCTACCGGAACACTGAAGCTTTCTTT	CASSYRNTEAFF
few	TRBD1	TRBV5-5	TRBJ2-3	TGTGCCAGCAGCTCCGCGGCAGGGGGTATAGATACGCAGTATTTT	CASSSAAGGIDTQYF
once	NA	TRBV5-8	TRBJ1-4	TGTGCCAGCAGCTTGGGAGACAGAGACTATGAAAAACTGTTTTTT	CASSLGDRDYEKLFF
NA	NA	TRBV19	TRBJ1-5	TGTGCCAGTAGTATAGTGGATGGGGCTAGCAATCAGCCCCAGCATTTT	CASSIVDGASNQPQHF
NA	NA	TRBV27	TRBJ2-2	TGTGCCAGCAGTTTATCCCGAGGCGGGGAGCTGTTTTTT	CASSLSRGGELFF
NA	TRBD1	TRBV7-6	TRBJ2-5	TGTGCCAGCAGCTTAGTGGGTACGACAGGGCCGGAGACCCAGTACTTC	CASSLVGTTGPETQYF
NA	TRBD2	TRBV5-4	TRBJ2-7	TGTGCCAGCAGCTGGGGGAGGGAGGTGTCCTACGAGCAGTACTTC	CASSWGREVSYEQYF
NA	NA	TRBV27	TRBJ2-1	TGTGCCAGCAGTTTGTTAAATGAGCAGTTCTTC	CASSLLNEQFF
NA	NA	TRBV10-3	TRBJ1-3	TGTGCCATCAGTGAGTTTAAGGGAGACTCCTACTCTGGAAACACCATATATTTT	CAISEFKGDSYSGNTIYF
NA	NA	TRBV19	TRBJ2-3	TGTGCCAGTACTTCCCTCCAGGGCACAGATACGCAGTATTTT	CASTSLQGTDTQYF
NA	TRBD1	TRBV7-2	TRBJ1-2	TGTGCCAGCAGCTTAGACCAGGGGGCGGGCTACACCTTC	CASSLDQGAGYTF
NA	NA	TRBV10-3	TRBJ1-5	TGTGCCATCAGTCCCCTAGGGGGCAATCAGCCCCAGCATTTT	CAISPLGGNQPQHF
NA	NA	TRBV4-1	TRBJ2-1	TGCGCCAGCAGCCAAGATAGCCAATTTACAAAGAGCTCCTACAATGAGCAGTTCTTC	CASSQDSQFTKSSYNEQFF
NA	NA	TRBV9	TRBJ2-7	TGTGCCAGCAGCGTACTAGCTGAGCCCTACGAGCAGTACTTC	CASSVLAEPYEQYF
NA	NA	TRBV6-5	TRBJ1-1	TGTGCCAGCACCCCCGGCCAGGGGAACACTGAAGCTTTCTTT	CASTPGQGNTEAFF
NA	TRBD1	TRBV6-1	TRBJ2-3	TGTGCCAGCAGTGTAGGACAGGTACGCACAGATACGCAGTATTTT	CASSVGQVRTDTQYF
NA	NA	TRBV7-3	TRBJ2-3	TGTGCCAGCGGTACAGGGGGGGCCACAGATACGCAGTATTTT	CASGTGGATDTQYF
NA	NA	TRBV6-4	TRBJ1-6	TGTGCCAGCAGTGACTCGACAGGTGGAGGTTCACCCCTCCACTTT	CASSDSTGGGSPLHF
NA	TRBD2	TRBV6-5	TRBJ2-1	TGTGCCAGCAAGTGGACTAGCGGGAACACGGTTGAGCAGTTCTTC	CASKWTSGNTVEQFF
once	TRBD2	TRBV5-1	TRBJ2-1	TGCGCCAGCAGCTTGGCGGTAGCGGGAGGTTCCTACAATGAGCAGTTCTTC	CASSLAVAGGSYNEQFF
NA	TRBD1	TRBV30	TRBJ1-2	TGTGCCTGGACCCGACAGGGGGCAATCTTTAACTATGGCTACACCTTC	CAWTRQGAIFNYGYTF
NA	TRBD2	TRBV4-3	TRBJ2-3	TGCGCCAGCAGCCCCTATATAGGTCCAGCGGGGGTCACAGATACGCAGTATTTT	CASSPYIGPAGVTDTQYF
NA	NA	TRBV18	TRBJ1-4	TGTGCCAGCTCACCGGGCGATGAAAAACTGTTTTTT	CASSPGDEKLFF
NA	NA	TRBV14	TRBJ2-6	TGTGCCAGCAGCCAGGGGAGCTCTGGGGCCAACGTCCTGACTTTC	CASSQGSSGANVLTF
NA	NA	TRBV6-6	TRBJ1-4	TGTGCCAGCAGTTTAGACAGGAGTTCAGTTGAAAAACTGTTTTTT	CASSLDRSSVEKLFF
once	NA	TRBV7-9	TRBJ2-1	TGTGCCAGCAGAACTAGCTCGGTTTCTACTAACAATGAGCAGTTCTTC	CASRTSSVSTNNEQFF
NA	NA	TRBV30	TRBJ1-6	TGTGCCTGGAGAAGTGGTAGCTCCTATAATTCACCCCTCCACTTT	CAWRSGSSYNSPLHF
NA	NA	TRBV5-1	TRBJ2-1	TGCGCCAGCAGCTTGGGGGGACTTAACTACAATGAGCAGTTCTTC	CASSLGGLNYNEQFF
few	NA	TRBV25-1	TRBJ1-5	TGTGCCAGCAGTGAAGTCGAGAGGAGTCAGCCCCAGCATTTT	CASSEVERSQPQHF
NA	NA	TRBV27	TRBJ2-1	TGTGCCAGCAGGGGCAGGGCCGTCAATGAGCAGTTCTTC	CASRGRAVNEQFF
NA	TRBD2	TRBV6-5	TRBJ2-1	TGTGCCAGCAGTTTAAACCCAGCGGGGTCCTACAATGAGCAGTTCTTC	CASSLNPAGSYNEQFF
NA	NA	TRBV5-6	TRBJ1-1	TGTGCCAGCAGCTTCCCGACAGGCCCCACTGAAGCTTTCTTT	CASSFPTGPTEAFF
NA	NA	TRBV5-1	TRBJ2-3	TGCGCCAGCTTCCGGGGTGGTGGTGATACGCAGTATTTT	CASFRGGGDTQYF
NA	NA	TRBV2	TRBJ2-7	TGTGCCAGGGCAGCAGGGGCCGGCTACGAGCAGTACTTC	CARAAGAGYEQYF
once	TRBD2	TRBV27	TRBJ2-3	TGTGCCAGCGGAAGCGGGGGGTCTACAGATACGCAGTATTTT	CASGSGGSTDTQYF